Shown below are 23 T cell receptor beta chains from a single sample sequenced in a study of lymphopenia after photon versus proton radiotherapy. TCRdb keeps only in-frame clones here, not all; method: immunoSEQ multiplex PCR. The sample lists tens of thousands of clones, roughly 93% occurring once. The starting material was peripheral blood, obtained from a patient treated with photon-based radiotherapy. All receptors derive from a woman in her 70s with pancreatic cancer.

The rearrangement joins TRBV7-2 to TRBJ1-5; D is unresolved. CDR3 size: 15 residues. V was cut by 1 base and J by 4 bases, with 11 bases left in between. From germline, CDR1 is SGHTA and CDR2 FQGNSA. CDR3: CASSLVLQSNQPQHF. The CDR3 bases are TGTGCCAGCAGCTTAGTTCTCCAGTCAAATCAGCCCCAGCATTTT.

The chain's CDR3 is CASSLEGAINSPLHF. The CDR3 bases are TGTGCCAGCAGCTTAGAAGGTGCTATTAATTCACCCCTCCACTTT. V is TRBV7-2 and J is TRBJ1-6; D uncertain. With 1 base removed from V and 6 bases from J, the gap between germline ends came to 10 bases. Germline V gene data show CDR1 as SGHTA and CDR2 as FQGNSA. The CDR3 runs 15 residues. Together with reference TRBV7-2 and TRBJ1-6, the CDR3 gives the full variable domain: GAGVSQSPSNKVTEKGKDVELRCDPISGHTALYWYRQSLGQGLEFLIYFQGNSAPDKSGLPSDRFSAERTGGSVSTLTIQRTQQEDSAVYLCASSLEGAINSPLHFGNGTRLTVT.

J is TRBJ2-6 and V is TRBV19; TRBD1 agrees at 8 bases. CDR1 is LNHDA and CDR2 is SQIVND in the germline V gene (reference sequence). This CDR3 comprises 17 residues. V gave up 5 bases and J gave up 0 bases; unmatched junction bases: 6. The CDR3 DNA is TGTGCCAGTAGTCAGCATACAGGGGGCTCTGGGGCCAACGTCCTGACTTTC. Protein product: CASSQHTGGSGANVLTF.

The rearrangement links TRBV18 to TRBJ2-7, with D possibly being TRBD1 (5 bases). The ends were cut back, 4 bases at V and 3 bases at J, with 7 bases in the middle. This CDR3 spans 12 amino acids. Germline lookup yields CDR1 KGHSH and CDR2 LQKENI. CDR3 DNA sequence: TGTGCCAGCTCACTCCAGGGCTACGAGCAGTACTTC. Its protein is CASSLQGYEQYF.

The chain combines TRBV5-1 with TRBJ2-3, with TRBD2 matching over 9 bases. Germline loops: CDR1 SGHRS, CDR2 YFSETQ. V lost 1 base and J lost 9; bases outside the gene matches: 6. The CDR3 contains 14 residues. CDR3 sequence: CASSLSSGTNTQYF. In nucleotides, the CDR3 is TGCGCCAGCAGCTTGTCTAGCGGGACCAACACGCAGTATTTT.

The chain has TRBV2 and TRBJ2-7; a possible D gene is TRBD2 (6 bases). The V gene's germline CDR1 is SNHLY and CDR2 FYNNEI. CDR3 length equals 12 residues. The V end lost 4 bases, the J end lost 3 bases, and 7 bases lay between the germline ends. The CDR3 region has the DNA TGTGCCAGCAGTGTAGCGGACTACGAGCAGTACTTC. This translates into CASSVADYEQYF.

The genes are TRBV30 and TRBJ1-5; no clear D gene. V was cut by 4 bases and J by 0 bases, with 7 bases left in between. Germline V lookup: CDR1 GTSNPN, CDR2 SVGIG (reference sequence). The CDR3 has 13 residues. In DNA, the CDR3 is TGTGCCTGGAACAGTTATAGCAATCAGCCCCAGCATTTT. Encoded protein: CAWNSYSNQPQHF.

This chain links TRBV19 with TRBJ2-2; 7 bases line up with TRBD1. Germline V CDR1 and CDR2: LNHDA, SQIVND (reference sequence). The trim removed 6 bases at V and 1 base at J, leaving 2 bases unmatched. The CDR3 is 14 residues long. As DNA, the CDR3 is TGTGCCAGTAGCGGACAGGTGAACACCGGGGAGCTGTTTTTT. As protein: CASSGQVNTGELFF.

The rearrangement joins TRBV19 to TRBJ2-7; 13 nucleotides align to TRBD2. The CDR3 length is 16 residues. Trimming took 5 bases from V and 1 from J; bases not matched to a gene: 5. From germline, CDR1 is LNHDA and CDR2 SQIVND (reference sequence). The chain's CDR3 is CASSPPGLAGSYEQYF. DNA for the CDR3: TGTGCCAGTAGTCCACCGGGACTAGCGGGATCCTACGAGCAGTACTTC.

The V call is TRBV19, the J call TRBJ1-1; D call uncertain. The CDR3 covers 12 residues. Trimming left V 5 bases short and J 11 bases short, with 15 bases between. Germline loops: CDR1 LNHDA, CDR2 SQIVND (reference sequence). In DNA, the CDR3 is TGTGCCAGTAGTGAAAGGCCCCCGGTTGCTTTCTTT. It yields the protein CASSERPPVAFF.

The rearrangement joins TRBV2 to TRBJ2-7; D is possibly TRBD2 (6 bases). CDR1 SNHLY and CDR2 FYNNEI come from the germline V gene. This CDR3 has 15 amino acids. Deletions cut 7 bases from V and 1 base from J, with 17 bases between. CDR3 DNA: TGTGCCAGCACCGAAAGGGCTAGCGCGTCCTACGAGCAGTACTTC. It yields the protein CASTERASASYEQYF.

CDR3 bases: TGCAGCGTTGGGGGAGCGGAAGGGGGTTACAATGAGCAGTTCTTC. This gives the protein CSVGGAEGGYNEQFF. J is TRBJ2-1 and V is TRBV29-1, with D possibly matching TRBD1 (6 bases). Germline lookup yields CDR1 SQVTM and CDR2 ANQGSEA. Trimming shortened V by 4 bases and J by 4 bases, and 17 bases separated the two germline ends. This CDR3 comprises 15 residues.

The V call is TRBV28, the J call TRBJ2-3; 11 positions match TRBD2. CDR1 MDHEN and CDR2 SYDVKM come from the germline V gene. V dropped 1 base and J dropped 0; count of bases not matched to a gene: 9. The CDR3 covers 19 residues. CDR3 residues: CASSLLSSASGRSTDTQYF. Here the CDR3 DNA reads TGTGCCAGCAGTTTATTATCCTCAGCTAGCGGGAGGAGCACAGATACGCAGTATTTT.

Only one count was recorded for this clone. V and J are TRBV11-3 and TRBJ2-5; a possible D gene is TRBD2 (6 bases). Germline V gene lookup returns CDR1 SGHNT and CDR2 YENEEA. Trimming cost V 5 bases and J 2 bases, with 12 bases left between them. The CDR3 sequence is 14 residues long. The CDR3 sequence is CASSPMGGQETQYF. Written as DNA, the CDR3 is TGTGCCAGCAGCCCTATGGGGGGTCAAGAGACCCAGTACTTC.

This clone was detected once. V and J are TRBV5-1 and TRBJ1-4; possible D gene TRBD1, 6 bases. Germline values: CDR1 SGHRS, CDR2 YFSETQ. CDR3 size: 14 residues. The V and J ends lost 2 bases and 2 bases respectively, with 7 bases between them. The CDR3 nucleotides read TGCGCCAGCAGCTTAGGACAGACTAATGAAAAACTGTTTTTT. It yields the protein CASSLGQTNEKLFF.

The V call is TRBV9, the J call TRBJ2-3; no firm D call. The V end lost 1 base, the J end lost 5 bases, and 5 bases lay between the germline ends. CDR1 is SGDLS and CDR2 is YYNGEE in the germline V gene. The CDR3 has 12 residues. The DNA for the CDR3 is TGTGCCAGCAGCGTACACGAAGATACGCAGTATTTT. Residues: CASSVHEDTQYF.

CDR3 in amino acids: CASSLVGTSLSGEQFF. As DNA, the CDR3 is TGTGCCAGCAGCTTAGTAGGGACTAGCCTGTCCGGTGAGCAGTTCTTC. The gene calls are TRBV7-8 and TRBJ2-1; 9 positions match TRBD2. J was trimmed by 9 bases and V by 1 base; bases with no gene match: 10. Germline-derived CDR1 and CDR2 are SGHVS and FQNEAQ. This CDR3 comprises 16 residues. Full variable domain (missing parts from reference TRBV7-8 and TRBJ2-1): GAGVSQSPRYKVAKRGQDVALRCDPISGHVSLFWYQQALGQGPEFLTYFQNEAQLDKSGLPSDRFFAERPEGSVSTLKIQRTQQEDSAVYLCASSLVGTSLSGEQFFGPGTRLTVL.

The J gene is TRBJ2-2, the V gene TRBV5-4; TRBD2 aligns across 7 bases. This CDR3 comprises 17 residues. The ends lost 2 bases at V and 0 bases at J; junction bases unmatched: 7. Looked up from germline, CDR1 is SGHNT and CDR2 is YYREEE (reference sequence). The CDR3 sequence is CASSFDSGPANTGELFF. DNA for the CDR3: TGTGCCAGCAGCTTTGATAGCGGGCCGGCGAACACCGGGGAGCTGTTTTTT. Looking up the rest from reference TRBV5-4 and TRBJ2-2 gives the full variable domain: ETGVTQSPTHLIKTRGQQVTLRCSSQSGHNTVSWYQQALGQGPQFIFQYYREEENGRGNFPPRFSGLQFPNYSSELNVNALELDDSALYLCASSFDSGPANTGELFFGEGSRLTVL.

The V and J genes are TRBV7-2 and TRBJ2-1, with 12 bases matching TRBD2. Germline V gene sequence: CDR1 SGHTA, CDR2 FQGNSA. This CDR3 contains 18 residues. Trimming removed 5 bases from V and 3 bases from J; junction bases left unmatched: 11. In DNA form, the CDR3 reads TGTGCCAGCAGCCCACTTCGCGGGACTAGCGGGCACTACAATGAGCAGTTCTTC. This encodes CASSPLRGTSGHYNEQFF.

This chain links TRBV5-6 with TRBJ2-7; D may be TRBD1 (5 bases). V was pared by 1 base and J by 2 bases, with 10 bases between. The CDR3 loop spans 14 amino acids. CDR1 is SGHDT and CDR2 is YYEEEE in the germline V gene. The CDR3 coding sequence is TGTGCCAGCAGCTTGTGGTCAGGGACCTACGAGCAGTACTTC. This translates into CASSLWSGTYEQYF.

The gene calls are TRBV5-4 and TRBJ2-1; possible D gene TRBD2, 6 bases. The CDR3 totals 14 residues. Germline-derived CDR1 and CDR2 are SGHNT and YYREEE (reference sequence). V lost 4 bases and J lost 8, with 16 bases in between. CDR3 coding DNA: TGTGCCAGCAGCGGGGGGTTTGTCCGAGATGAGCAGTTCTTC. This sequence encodes CASSGGFVRDEQFF.

The chain employs TRBV21-1 and TRBJ2-1; TRBD2 reflects the table's D call only, with no check against the DNA. TRBV21-1 is shown as a pseudogene. This CDR3 is built from 17 residues. CDR3 in amino acids: CASSKGSGTSLYNEQFF. In DNA, the CDR3 is TGTGCCAGCAGCAAAGGATCCGGGACTAGCCTCTACAATGAGCAGTTCTTC.

The chain carries TRBV5-1 and TRBJ1-1; possibly TRBD1 for D (5 bases). Trimming stripped 4 bases from V and 0 bases from J, with 13 bases between. The CDR3 spans 15 residues. Germline assignment: CDR1 SGHRS and CDR2 YFSETQ. CDR3 residues: CASSQGSLMNTEAFF. CDR3 sequence (DNA): TGCGCCAGCAGCCAGGGTTCCCTTATGAACACTGAAGCTTTCTTT.